The 32 T cell receptor beta chains in this list originate from one sample, sequenced in a study of Ad26.COV2.S vaccination and SARS-CoV-2 variants. The protocol was immunoSEQ multiplex PCR, while the TCRdb copy is restricted to in-frame clones and leaves out a portion. Among roughly 180,000 clones listed, approximately 88% were seen once. The sample here was peripheral blood, taken after recovery from COVID-19. These receptors originate from a human donor who had recovered from COVID-19.

The chain links TRBV5-6 to TRBJ1-5; 8 nucleotides match TRBD1. The CDR3 is made up of 15 amino acids. V shed 1 base and J 6 bases; nucleotides not matched to a gene: 6. Per germline, CDR1 SGHDT and CDR2 YYEEEE. The CDR3 DNA follows: TGTGCCAGCAGCTTGAAATTCGGGACAGGTCAGCCCCAGCATTTT. Amino acid sequence: CASSLKFGTGQPQHF.

The chain carries TRBV5-1 and TRBJ1-1; 7 bases are a match to TRBD1. V shed 4 bases and J 4 bases; nucleotides not matched to a gene: 10. This CDR3 spans 15 amino acids. Germline CDR1 and CDR2: SGHRS and YFSETQ. The CDR3 sequence is CASSPPTGIITEAFF. The CDR3 nucleotides are TGCGCCAGCAGCCCTCCGACAGGGATTATCACTGAAGCTTTCTTT.

The J gene is TRBJ1-5, the V gene TRBV4-1, with D perhaps TRBD1 (6 bases). The length of the CDR3 is 17 residues. In germline, CDR1 is MGHRA, CDR2 YSYEKL. V was shortened by 3 bases and J by 4 bases, with 19 bases between the two germline ends. The DNA for the CDR3 is TGCGCCAGCAGCCAGACAGGAGGGGGGGACGGGAATCAGCCCCAGCATTTT. This sequence encodes CASSQTGGGDGNQPQHF.

The chain carries TRBV19 and TRBJ2-7; 7 bases agree with TRBD2. V shed 4 bases, J shed 0 bases, and the junction held 6 bases outside the gene matches. Germline assignment: CDR1 LNHDA and CDR2 SQIVND (reference sequence). The CDR3 has 15 residues. CDR3 in amino acids: CASSRVAGVSYEQYF. The CDR3 region has the DNA TGTGCCAGTAGTAGAGTAGCGGGCGTCTCCTACGAGCAGTACTTC.

V is TRBV9 and J is TRBJ2-3, with 8 bases identical to TRBD1. CDR1 and CDR2 from the germline V gene are SGDLS and YYNGEE. CDR3 length equals 14 residues. V shed 4 bases and J 6 bases; nucleotides not matched to a gene: 7. CDR3 in DNA: TGTGCCAGCAGCCTGGGACAGGATTGGGATACGCAGTATTTT. As protein: CASSLGQDWDTQYF.

The chain joins TRBV18 to TRBJ2-3, with D possibly TRBD1 on 5 matching bases. CDR3 length equals 15 residues. The V end was cut by 3 bases, the J end by 2 bases, with 12 bases between. The germline gives CDR1 KGHSH, CDR2 LQKENI. CDR3 loop: CASSPKRQNTDTQYF. CDR3 in DNA: TGTGCCAGCTCACCGAAGCGACAGAACACAGATACGCAGTATTTT.

The chain combines TRBV29-1 with TRBJ2-5; TRBD2 agrees at 8 bases. The CDR3 sequence is 14 residues long. V was clipped by 6 bases and J by 4 bases; unmatched bases: 10. CDR1 is SQVTM and CDR2 is ANQGSEA in the germline V gene. The CDR3 reads CSVCMSGRLETQYF. Here the CDR3 DNA reads TGCAGCGTGTGTATGAGCGGGAGACTAGAGACCCAGTACTTC.

The table lists this clone with a count of one. This sequence joins TRBV5-1 and TRBJ2-7; 11 nucleotides agree with TRBD1. The CDR3 spans 13 residues. The V gene end was trimmed by 5 bases and the J gene end by 3 bases; junction bases not matched to a gene: 1. CDR1 SGHRS and CDR2 YFSETQ come from the germline V gene. The CDR3 loop reads CASRGTGGYEQYF. The CDR3 DNA reads as TGCGCCAGCAGGGGGACAGGGGGCTACGAGCAGTACTTC.

A single count supports this clone. The chain employs TRBV15 and TRBJ2-1, with D hard to call. The CDR3 is 14 residues long. In germline, CDR1 is LNHNV, CDR2 YYDKDF (reference sequence). With 3 bases removed from V and 10 bases from J, the gap between germline ends came to 16 bases. This chain's CDR3 is CATSSWVPGGEQFF. The CDR3 DNA is TGTGCCACCAGCAGCTGGGTACCGGGTGGAGAGCAGTTCTTC.

The chain is built from TRBV6-5 and TRBJ2-7; D perhaps matches TRBD1 (5 bases). In germline, CDR1 is MNHEY, CDR2 SVGAGI. The CDR3 sequence is 12 residues long. V lost 4 bases and J 4 bases, leaving 8 bases between the germline ends. In nucleotides, the CDR3 is TGTGCCAGCAGTTCAAGGGGTTACGAGCAGTACTTC. Amino acids: CASSSRGYEQYF.

The chain recombines TRBV7-2 with TRBJ1-2; 9 bases match TRBD1. Germline values: CDR1 SGHTA, CDR2 FQGNSA. J was trimmed by 4 bases and V by 7 bases; bases with no gene match: 7. The CDR3 totals 14 residues. The DNA for the CDR3 is TGTGCCAGCATCACAGGGGGCGCAGTCTATGGCTACACCTTC. This translates into CASITGGAVYGYTF.

The chain joins TRBV18 to TRBJ2-4, with TRBD1 matching 10 bases. V lost 0 bases, J lost 6 bases, and 2 bases stayed unmatched. CDR1 KGHSH and CDR2 LQKENI come from the germline V gene. CDR3 length: 15 amino acids. The CDR3 DNA reads as TGTGCCAGCTCACCACCGGGGACAGGGGTAAACATTCAGTACTTC. Protein product: CASSPPGTGVNIQYF.

The chain has TRBV9 and TRBJ1-2, with D possibly matching TRBD1 (5 bases). The CDR3 sequence is 15 residues long. The germline gives CDR1 SGDLS, CDR2 YYNGEE. Trimming cost V 0 bases and J 2 bases, with 11 bases left between them. The chain's CDR3 is CASSVGSGLNYGYTF. The CDR3 DNA sequence: TGTGCCAGCAGCGTAGGTTCAGGGCTAAACTATGGCTACACCTTC.

The V call is TRBV7-9, the J call TRBJ2-1, with a tentative D call TRBD1 (6 bases). The CDR3 has 13 amino acids. Germline lookup yields CDR1 SEHNR and CDR2 FQNEAQ (reference sequence). The ends were cut back, 0 bases at V and 16 bases at J, with 16 bases in the middle. The CDR3 is CASSLAEWDTSFF. The CDR3 nucleotides are TGTGCCAGCAGCTTAGCAGAATGGGACACCTCTTTCTTC.

The chain is built from TRBV19 and TRBJ2-2; tentative D call: TRBD1 (7 bases). The CDR3 sequence is 14 residues long. Looked up from germline, CDR1 is LNHDA and CDR2 is SQIVND (reference sequence). V dropped 5 bases and J dropped 5 bases, with 12 bases sitting between them. CDR3 in amino acids: CASSVQGGTGELFF. The DNA of the CDR3 is TGTGCCAGTAGTGTCCAGGGGGGTACCGGGGAGCTGTTTTTT.

The J gene is TRBJ2-5, the V gene TRBV25-1; 8 nucleotides line up with TRBD1. V lost 9 bases and J lost 5; bases outside the gene matches: 20. The CDR3 runs 17 residues. CDR1 and CDR2 (germline): MGHDK, SYGVNS. The DNA of the CDR3 is TGTGCCAGTCAAGGCAACCAGGGGGCTAAGGGGAAGGAGACCCAGTACTTC. Amino acids: CASQGNQGAKGKETQYF. Combining the CDR3 with reference TRBV25-1 and TRBJ2-5 gives the whole variable domain EADIYQTPRYLVIGTGKKITLECSQTMGHDKMYWYQQDPGMELHLIHYSYGVNSTEKGDLSSESTVSRIRTEHFPLTLESARPSHTSQYLCASQGNQGAKGKETQYFGPGTRLLVL.

The CDR3 sequence: CASSLRGGAEAFF. In DNA, the CDR3 is TGTGCCAGCAGCTTACGGGGCGGAGCGGAAGCTTTCTTT. The chain uses TRBV13 and TRBJ1-1; D might be TRBD1 (5 bases). CDR1 PRHDT and CDR2 FYEKMQ come from the germline V gene (reference sequence). V was clipped by 2 bases and J by 8 bases, with 12 bases between them. CDR3 length: 13 amino acids.

To note about this clone: Other nucleotide sequences in the sample specify the same CDR3. This rearrangement joins TRBV7-9 to TRBJ1-6, with D uncertain. The CDR3 length is 12 residues. V lost 1 base to trimming and J lost 9 bases, with 4 bases between them. Germline V lookup: CDR1 SEHNR, CDR2 FQNEAQ (reference sequence). The CDR3: CASSLEASPLHF. CDR3 coding DNA: TGTGCCAGCAGCTTAGAGGCTTCACCCCTCCACTTT.

J is TRBJ2-1 and V is TRBV11-3, with D perhaps matching TRBD2 (6 bases). The CDR3 runs 12 residues. V was trimmed by 5 bases and J by 8 bases, leaving 10 bases between them. CDR1 is SGHNT and CDR2 is YENEEA in the germline V gene. CDR3 DNA: TGTGCCAGCAGCGTGGGGGGTGATGAGCAGTTCTTC. This codes for CASSVGGDEQFF.

The rearrangement joins TRBV6-5 to TRBJ1-1; D is undetermined. CDR3 length: 13 amino acids. V lost 8 bases, J lost 4 bases, and 14 bases lay in between. Germline assignment: CDR1 MNHEY and CDR2 SVGAGI. The CDR3 region is CASRRELSTEAFF. The CDR3 nucleotides are TGTGCCAGCCGGAGGGAGTTAAGCACTGAAGCTTTCTTT.

The rearrangement uses TRBV3-1 (or the pseudogene TRBV3-2) and TRBJ2-5, with 8 bases identical to TRBD2. V gave up 7 bases and J gave up 9 bases; unmatched junction bases: 4. Germline V gene lookup returns CDR1 LGHDT and CDR2 YNNKEL (reference sequence). The CDR3 contains 11 residues. The CDR3 DNA is TGTGCCAGCAACAGCGGGGGTTCCCAGTACTTC. Its protein product is CASNSGGSQYF.

The rearrangement links TRBV6-5 to TRBJ1-1, with 11 bases identical to TRBD1. V was pared by 4 bases and J by 0 bases, with 1 base of the junction left unmatched. CDR1 is MNHEY and CDR2 is SVGAGI in the germline V gene. CDR3 length: 15 residues. CDR3 bases: TGTGCCAGCAGTTGGACAGGGGGCATGAACACTGAAGCTTTCTTT. Residues: CASSWTGGMNTEAFF.

The rearrangement joins TRBV7-6 to TRBJ2-2; unclear D gene. The CDR3 runs to 15 residues. Between the trimmed V and J ends, which lost 1 base and 4 bases, there was a span of 10 bases. Germline CDR1 and CDR2: SGHVS and FNYEAQ. In DNA form, the CDR3 reads TGTGCCAGCAGCTTAGAAGTCGATCCCACCGGGGAGCTGTTTTTT. Translation gives CASSLEVDPTGELFF.

This clone has just a few counts. The chain employs TRBV21-1 and TRBJ1-2; no check of the table's D call, TRBD1, against the DNA was made. TRBV21-1 is designated a pseudogene. The CDR3 totals 13 residues. CDR3 DNA: TGTGCCAGCAGCAGCAAGGGGTACTATGGCTACACCTTC. Translating it yields CASSSKGYYGYTF.

The DNA for the CDR3 is TGTGCCAGCAGCCAAGAAGGGGGTCGGGGCTACACCTTC. It encodes CASSQEGGRGYTF. V gene TRBV3-1 (or the pseudogene TRBV3-2) combines with J gene TRBJ1-2, with a tentative D call TRBD1 (6 bases). Trimming pared 0 bases from V and 8 bases from J, leaving 10 bases between. Looked up from germline, CDR1 is LGHDT and CDR2 is YNNKEL (reference sequence). This CDR3 is built from 13 residues.

This chain links TRBV28 with TRBJ1-6, with 7 bases matching TRBD1. With V trimmed by 9 bases and J by 0 bases, 23 bases remained unmatched. Looked up from germline, CDR1 is MDHEN and CDR2 is SYDVKM. The CDR3 is 21 amino acids. The CDR3 DNA follows: TGTGCCAGAATCAAAATGACAGGGTTCGAGCTTTATGGCTCCTATAATTCACCCCTCCACTTT. Residues: CARIKMTGFELYGSYNSPLHF.

The V gene is TRBV28, the J gene TRBJ2-1; D possibly corresponds to TRBD1 (5 bases). V gave up 6 bases and J gave up 8 bases, with 17 bases separating them. The CDR3 consists of 14 residues. The V gene's germline CDR1 is MDHEN and CDR2 SYDVKM. Here the CDR3 reads CASRTTRVPDEQFF. CDR3 in DNA: TGTGCCAGCAGAACCACCAGGGTACCGGATGAGCAGTTCTTC.

The chain employs TRBV15 and TRBJ1-1; tentatively, D is TRBD1 (5 bases). V gave up 1 base and J gave up 10 bases, with 13 bases separating them. CDR3 size: 13 residues. Germline V CDR1 and CDR2: LNHNV, YYDKDF (reference sequence). The CDR3 here is CATSRGGAEGAFF. The CDR3 DNA reads TGTGCCACCAGCAGAGGAGGGGCAGAGGGAGCTTTCTTT.

The sample holds a few counts of this clone. At the DNA level, this CDR3 is encoded by other sequences in the same sample as well. This chain links TRBV28 with TRBJ1-5, with 7 positions matching TRBD1. J lost 0 bases, V lost 6 bases, and 8 bases had no gene match. CDR3 length equals 16 residues. Germline CDR1 is MDHEN and CDR2 is SYDVKM. In nucleotides, the CDR3 is TGTGCCAGCAGCCTGGGACAGCGGTATAGCAATCAGCCCCAGCATTTT. It translates to CASSLGQRYSNQPQHF.

About this clone itself: This sample includes further DNA sequences coding for the same CDR3. The genes are TRBV5-1 and TRBJ1-2, with D perhaps TRBD1 (5 bases). Trimming took 2 bases from V and 1 from J, leaving 6 bases between them. The CDR3 consists of 13 residues. Germline V gives CDR1 SGHRS, CDR2 YFSETQ. CDR3 in amino acids: CASSLDSNYGYTF. CDR3 bases: TGCGCCAGCAGCTTAGACAGTAACTATGGCTACACCTTC.

The V call is TRBV11-3, the J call TRBJ1-1; D is undetermined. Trimming cost V 5 bases and J 5 bases, with 12 bases left between them. This CDR3 spans 13 amino acids. Germline V gene data show CDR1 as SGHNT and CDR2 as YENEEA. The CDR3 region is CASSPYHGTEAFF. The CDR3, as DNA: TGTGCCAGCAGCCCATATCACGGGACTGAAGCTTTCTTT.

This chain links TRBV28 with TRBJ2-2; unclear D gene. The CDR3 contains 12 residues. Germline assignment: CDR1 MDHEN and CDR2 SYDVKM. V dropped 6 bases and J dropped 1 base, with 3 bases sitting between them. This CDR3 is CASSKNTGELFF. DNA of the CDR3: TGTGCCAGCAGCAAGAACACCGGGGAGCTGTTTTTT.